This T cell receptor (beta chain) was identified during a study of T cell repertoires in cytomegalovirus infection. Germline trimming cut 5 bases from V and 7 bases from J; bases unmatched to any gene: 7. CDR1 is SGHTA and CDR2 is FQGNSA in the germline V gene. The CDR3 has 16 amino acids. This clonotype was picked up many times. Its antigen is not identified. TCRdb called the reads again in MiXCR, with one record for every CDR3 protein. The profile shows about a million distinct CDR3 sequences, roughly 30% of them singletons. This sequence was found in a human donor in good health (CMV status not recorded). Some clones in this sample may be carry-over from other donors' samples. The chain has TRBV7-2 and TRBJ2-2; 13 nucleotides align to TRBD2. The material was cultured CD8+ T cells from PBMCs, obtained from culture after CMV antigen stimulation. CDR3 loop: CASSKLAGGPGGELFF. Here the CDR3 DNA reads TGTGCCAGCAGCAAACTAGCGGGGGGGCCGGGCGGGGAGCTGTTTTTT. Using reference TRBV7-2 and TRBJ2-2 for the parts outside the CDR3, the full variable domain is GAGVSQSPSNKVTEKGKDVELRCDPISGHTALYWYRQSLGQGLEFLIYFQGNSAPDKSGLPSDRFSAERTGGSVSTLTIQRTQQEDSAVYLCASSKLAGGPGGELFFGEGSRLTVL.